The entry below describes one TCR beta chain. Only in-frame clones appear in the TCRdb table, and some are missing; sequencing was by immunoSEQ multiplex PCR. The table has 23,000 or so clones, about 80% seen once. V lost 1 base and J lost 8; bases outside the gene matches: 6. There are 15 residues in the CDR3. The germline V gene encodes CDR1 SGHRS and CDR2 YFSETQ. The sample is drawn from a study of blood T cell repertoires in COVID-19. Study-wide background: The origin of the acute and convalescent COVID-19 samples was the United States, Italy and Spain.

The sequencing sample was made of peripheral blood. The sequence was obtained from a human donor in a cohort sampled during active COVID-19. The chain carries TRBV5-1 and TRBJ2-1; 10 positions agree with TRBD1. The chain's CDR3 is CASSLTATGGYEQFF. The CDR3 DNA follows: TGCGCCAGCAGCTTGACAGCGACAGGGGGCTATGAGCAGTTCTTC. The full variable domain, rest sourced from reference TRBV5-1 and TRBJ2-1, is KAGVTQTPRYLIKTRGQQVTLSCSPISGHRSVSWYQQTPGQGLQFLFEYFSETQRNKGNFPGRFSGRQFSNSRSEMNVSTLELGDSALYLCASSLTATGGYEQFFGPGTRLTVL.